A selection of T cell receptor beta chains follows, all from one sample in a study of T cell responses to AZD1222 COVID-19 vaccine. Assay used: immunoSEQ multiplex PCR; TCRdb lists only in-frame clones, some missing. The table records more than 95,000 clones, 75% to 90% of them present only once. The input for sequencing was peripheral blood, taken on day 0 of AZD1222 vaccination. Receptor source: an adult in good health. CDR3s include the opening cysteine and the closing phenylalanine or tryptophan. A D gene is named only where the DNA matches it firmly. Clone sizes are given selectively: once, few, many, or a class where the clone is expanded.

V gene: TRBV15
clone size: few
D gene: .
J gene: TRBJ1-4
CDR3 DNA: TGTGCCACCAGCAGAGGTCGCCGGGAAAATGAAAAACTGTTTTTT
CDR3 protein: CATSRGRRENEKLFF

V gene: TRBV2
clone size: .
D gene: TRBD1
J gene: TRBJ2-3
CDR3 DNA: TGTGCCAGCAGTGGGACAGGAAGGATCACAGATACGCAGTATTTT
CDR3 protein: CASSGTGRITDTQYF

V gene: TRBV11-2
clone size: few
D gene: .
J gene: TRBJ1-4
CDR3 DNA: TGTGCCAGCAGCCCGCTGGGGCATTTTAATGAAAAACTGTTTTTT
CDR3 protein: CASSPLGHFNEKLFF

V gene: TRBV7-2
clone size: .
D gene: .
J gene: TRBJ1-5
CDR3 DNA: TGTGCCAGCAGCCCCGGGACGGATAGCAATCAGCCCCAGCATTTT
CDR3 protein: CASSPGTDSNQPQHF

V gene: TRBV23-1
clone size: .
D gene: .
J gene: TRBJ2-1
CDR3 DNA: TGCGCCAGCAACCGCCTGGGTTTGGGCCCGAAAGAGCAGTTCTTC
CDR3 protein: CASNRLGLGPKEQFF

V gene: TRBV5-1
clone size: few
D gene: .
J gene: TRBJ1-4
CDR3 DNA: TGCGCCAGCAGTTCAGGCCTAACTAATGAAAAACTGTTTTTT
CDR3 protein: CASSSGLTNEKLFF

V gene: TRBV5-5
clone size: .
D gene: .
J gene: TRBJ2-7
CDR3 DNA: TGTGCCAGCAGCGGGGGAATCTACGAGCAGTACTTC
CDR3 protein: CASSGGIYEQYF

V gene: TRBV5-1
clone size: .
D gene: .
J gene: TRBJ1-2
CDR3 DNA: TGCGCCAGCAGCTTGGGGCAGGACAGTAACTATGGCTACACCTTC
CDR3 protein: CASSLGQDSNYGYTF

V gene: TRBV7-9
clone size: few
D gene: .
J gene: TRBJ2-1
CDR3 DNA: TGTGCCAGCAGCTTAGCTGGGTCCTACAATGAGCAGTTCTTC
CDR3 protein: CASSLAGSYNEQFF

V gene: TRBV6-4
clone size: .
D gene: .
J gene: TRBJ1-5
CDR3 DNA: TGTGCCAGCCCGAGGCGAGGGTTATATCAGCCCCAGCATTTT
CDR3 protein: CASPRRGLYQPQHF

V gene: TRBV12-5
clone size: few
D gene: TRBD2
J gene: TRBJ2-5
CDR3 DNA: TGTGCTAGTGGTTTGGCGGGGGGGCTCGAGACCCAGTACTTC
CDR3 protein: CASGLAGGLETQYF

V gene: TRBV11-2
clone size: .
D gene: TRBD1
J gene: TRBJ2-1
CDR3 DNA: TGTGCCAGCAGCCGTAGGACAGGGTCGGGAACGGCGCAGTTCTTC
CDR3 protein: CASSRRTGSGTAQFF

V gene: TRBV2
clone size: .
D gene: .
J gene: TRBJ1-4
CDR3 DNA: TGTGCCAGCAGTGAACCCGATGAAAAACTGTTTTTT
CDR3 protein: CASSEPDEKLFF

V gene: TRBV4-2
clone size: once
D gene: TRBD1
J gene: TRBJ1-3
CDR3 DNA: TGTGCCAGCAGCCAAGATTCCCGGACAGGGACTTACTCTGGAAACACCATATATTTT
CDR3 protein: CASSQDSRTGTYSGNTIYF

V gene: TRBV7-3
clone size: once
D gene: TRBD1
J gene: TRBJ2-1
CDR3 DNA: TGTGCCAGCAGCTTAAACCGGGACAGGGGGCGTCAAGCGGGGGCTCCGAGCTCCTACAATGAGCAGTTCTTC
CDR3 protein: CASSLNRDRGRQAGAPSSYNEQFF

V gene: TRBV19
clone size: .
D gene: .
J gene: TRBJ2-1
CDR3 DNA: TGTGCCAGTAAGAGCTTATTTGACAATGAGCAGTTCTTC
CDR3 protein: CASKSLFDNEQFF

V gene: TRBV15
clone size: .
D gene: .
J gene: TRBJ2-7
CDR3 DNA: TGTGCCACCAGCAAGGACCAGTCCTACGAGCAGTACTTC
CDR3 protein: CATSKDQSYEQYF

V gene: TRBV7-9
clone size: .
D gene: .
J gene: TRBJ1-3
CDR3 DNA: TGTGCCAGCAGCTTAAACCCTGGAAACACCATATATTTT
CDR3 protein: CASSLNPGNTIYF

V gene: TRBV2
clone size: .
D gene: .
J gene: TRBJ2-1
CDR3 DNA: TGTGCCAGCAGTGTCTTCCCCTATGAGCAGTTCTTC
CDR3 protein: CASSVFPYEQFF

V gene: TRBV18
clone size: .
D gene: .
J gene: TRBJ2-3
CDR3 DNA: TGTGCCAGCTCACCGGGACCAAGCACAGATACGCAGTATTTT
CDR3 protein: CASSPGPSTDTQYF

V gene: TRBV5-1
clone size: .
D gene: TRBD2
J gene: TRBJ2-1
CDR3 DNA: TGCGCCAGCAGCTTGGGACTAGCGGGGGGGCTTGAGCAGTTCTTC
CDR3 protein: CASSLGLAGGLEQFF